This entry is about one T cell receptor (beta chain). As yet, its antigen is unknown. A read error may explain this, as a much larger clone is one base away. Drawn from each donor were roughly 10 milliliters of peripheral blood. This specimen belongs to a study of blood T cells in healthy people across ages. Looked up from germline, CDR1 is SNHLY and CDR2 is FYNNEI. The length of the CDR3 is 13 residues. For the second PCR, which ran for 7 to 11 cycles, a sample-barcoded 5' primer and a J-beta primer mix were used. All samples yielded 2.5 million or more CDR3-containing paired-end reads. MiXCR, applied by TCRdb to the 5' RACE reads, yields one record per CDR3 protein. The sample has some 1.4 million distinct CDR3 sequences, roughly 40% seen once. Broader study findings: Roughly linearly, TCR beta diversity per million T cells fell as age increased.

The chain joins TRBV2 to TRBJ2-4; D is unclear. This clonotype was sampled from a woman younger than 30 in good health. The sequencing input was blood. For the CDR3, the DNA is TGTGTCAGCAGTGTACACGACAAAAACATTCAGTACTTC. Translation: CVSSVHDKNIQYF.